These T cell receptor beta chains were read from a single sample in a study of shared clonotypes between healthy human individuals. The data were produced by immunoSEQ multiplex PCR, yet TCRdb's version contains in-frame clones alone and is incomplete. Among millions of clones listed, around 90% were seen once. Material: naive CD4+ T cells sorted from blood. The receptors stem from a young man in good health. The CDR3 runs from the conserved cysteine through the conserved F or W. Fields, in order: CDR3 DNA, CDR3 protein, D gene, J gene, clone size, V gene. The D gene is left open where the match is weak. Clone sizes are given selectively: once, few, many, or a class where the clone is expanded.

CDR3nt: TGTGCTGCAGTTAATACCACTGAAGCTTTCTTT; CDR3aa: CAAVNTTEAFF; d_gene: .; j_gene: TRBJ1-1; abundance: once; v_gene: TRBV28
CDR3nt: TGTGCCAGCAGCTTGCGGGGTCGGGGCACTGAAGCTTTCTTT; CDR3aa: CASSLRGRGTEAFF; d_gene: .; j_gene: TRBJ1-1; abundance: few; v_gene: TRBV5-6
CDR3nt: TGCGCCAGCAGTCCTAAGACAGGTGGTTCGGAACTGTTTTTT; CDR3aa: CASSPKTGGSELFF; d_gene: .; j_gene: TRBJ1-4; abundance: .; v_gene: TRBV5-1
CDR3nt: TGTGCCAGCAGCTTAGGGATTTTAGAGACCCAGTACTTC; CDR3aa: CASSLGILETQYF; d_gene: .; j_gene: TRBJ2-5; abundance: .; v_gene: TRBV7-9
CDR3nt: TGTGCCTGGTCCAATCTCTACGAGCAGTACTTC; CDR3aa: CAWSNLYEQYF; d_gene: .; j_gene: TRBJ2-7; abundance: .; v_gene: TRBV30
CDR3nt: TGTGCCAGCAGTTACTCGAGTTCGAACACCGGGGAGCTGTTTTTT; CDR3aa: CASSYSSSNTGELFF; d_gene: .; j_gene: TRBJ2-2; abundance: .; v_gene: TRBV6-5
CDR3nt: TGTGCCTGGAGTGTACGCGGGGGTGACGATACGCAGTATTTT; CDR3aa: CAWSVRGGDDTQYF; d_gene: TRBD2; j_gene: TRBJ2-3; abundance: .; v_gene: TRBV30
CDR3nt: TGTGCCAGCAGCTTAGAATCAGACTACAATGAGCAGTTCTTC; CDR3aa: CASSLESDYNEQFF; d_gene: .; j_gene: TRBJ2-1; abundance: .; v_gene: TRBV7-9
CDR3nt: TGTGCCAGCAGTTACGCGGGGGGGAGAAAAGATAAACTGTTTTTT; CDR3aa: CASSYAGGRKDKLFF; d_gene: .; j_gene: TRBJ1-4; abundance: .; v_gene: TRBV6-6
CDR3nt: TGTGCCAGCAGCGAACGAAGCGGGCTCGACACAGATACGCAGTATTTT; CDR3aa: CASSERSGLDTDTQYF; d_gene: .; j_gene: TRBJ2-3; abundance: .; v_gene: TRBV7-2
CDR3nt: TGTGCCAGCAGCCGACAGGGGGTTAGTGAAAAACTGTTTTTT; CDR3aa: CASSRQGVSEKLFF; d_gene: TRBD1; j_gene: TRBJ1-4; abundance: .; v_gene: TRBV5-5
CDR3nt: TGTGCCAGTAGTATAGGGGACACCCCCCGAGGAACCTACGAGCAGTACTTC; CDR3aa: CASSIGDTPRGTYEQYF; d_gene: .; j_gene: TRBJ2-7; abundance: .; v_gene: TRBV19
CDR3nt: TGTGCCAGCAGCTCGACAGTTTCCTACGAGCAGTACTTC; CDR3aa: CASSSTVSYEQYF; d_gene: .; j_gene: TRBJ2-7; abundance: .; v_gene: TRBV5-4
CDR3nt: TGCGCCAGCAGCTTGGGGGCCGTGGGCGGGGATACGCAGTATTTT; CDR3aa: CASSLGAVGGDTQYF; d_gene: .; j_gene: TRBJ2-3; abundance: .; v_gene: TRBV5-1
CDR3nt: TGTGCCAGCAGCTTAGCCACAAACGACAGGGACTATGGCTACACCTTC; CDR3aa: CASSLATNDRDYGYTF; d_gene: TRBD1; j_gene: TRBJ1-2; abundance: .; v_gene: TRBV7-2
CDR3nt: TGTGCCAGCAGCTCTCTAGCTTCGGACTACAATGAGCAGTTCTTC; CDR3aa: CASSSLASDYNEQFF; d_gene: .; j_gene: TRBJ2-1; abundance: once; v_gene: TRBV13
CDR3nt: TGTGCCAGCAGTTCCTTCGGCTTCGCCTACGAGCAGTACTTC; CDR3aa: CASSSFGFAYEQYF; d_gene: .; j_gene: TRBJ2-7; abundance: once; v_gene: TRBV28
CDR3nt: TGTGCCAGCAGTTTACAGGGGCTACTCTACGAGCAGTACTTC; CDR3aa: CASSLQGLLYEQYF; d_gene: .; j_gene: TRBJ2-7; abundance: .; v_gene: TRBV28
CDR3nt: TGCGCCAGCAGTGAGTCGAGCAGGGTGGTATACAATGAGCAGTTCTTC; CDR3aa: CASSESSRVVYNEQFF; d_gene: .; j_gene: TRBJ2-1; abundance: .; v_gene: TRBV10-1
CDR3nt: TGTGCCAGCAGTTATTCGACAGGGACCTTATACGAGCAGTACTTC; CDR3aa: CASSYSTGTLYEQYF; d_gene: TRBD1; j_gene: TRBJ2-7; abundance: .; v_gene: TRBV6-5
CDR3nt: TGTGCCAGCTCACCCTCCGGGACAGGGGGTCAGCCCCAGCATTTT; CDR3aa: CASSPSGTGGQPQHF; d_gene: TRBD1; j_gene: TRBJ1-5; abundance: .; v_gene: TRBV18
CDR3nt: TGTGCCACCAGCAGAGATCCTACAGGGAAGGATGGCTACACCTTC; CDR3aa: CATSRDPTGKDGYTF; d_gene: .; j_gene: TRBJ1-2; abundance: .; v_gene: TRBV15
CDR3nt: TGTGCCAGTAGTGGATATGGCGTCCCGCACGAGCAGTACTTC; CDR3aa: CASSGYGVPHEQYF; d_gene: .; j_gene: TRBJ2-7; abundance: .; v_gene: TRBV19
CDR3nt: TGTGCCAGCAGTGGCAGGGGGGAAGCTTTCTTT; CDR3aa: CASSGRGEAFF; d_gene: TRBD1; j_gene: TRBJ1-1; abundance: .; v_gene: TRBV6-1
CDR3nt: TGTGCCAGCAAAGGGGGCCTTACTTCACCCCTCCACTTT; CDR3aa: CASKGGLTSPLHF; d_gene: TRBD1; j_gene: TRBJ1-6; abundance: .; v_gene: TRBV6-5
CDR3nt: TGTGCCAGCAGCCCGCCCCCGGTAGACAGGGGCTTCTACGAGCAGTACTTC; CDR3aa: CASSPPPVDRGFYEQYF; d_gene: TRBD1; j_gene: TRBJ2-7; abundance: once; v_gene: TRBV13
CDR3nt: TGTGCCCACATCTCGCAGGGGCTTTCTGGCTACACCTTC; CDR3aa: CAHISQGLSGYTF; d_gene: .; j_gene: TRBJ1-2; abundance: few; v_gene: TRBV30
CDR3nt: TGTGCCAGCAGTTCCGTCGGCGGTACCTATGGCTACACCTTC; CDR3aa: CASSSVGGTYGYTF; d_gene: .; j_gene: TRBJ1-2; abundance: .; v_gene: TRBV6-5
CDR3nt: TGTGCCAGCAGTGGGTCGGAGCTCGGAAGGGATACGCAGTATTTT; CDR3aa: CASSGSELGRDTQYF; d_gene: .; j_gene: TRBJ2-3; abundance: .; v_gene: TRBV2
CDR3nt: TGTGCCACCAGCAGGGGAAGCCTAAATGAGCAGTTCTTC; CDR3aa: CATSRGSLNEQFF; d_gene: .; j_gene: TRBJ2-1; abundance: .; v_gene: TRBV15
CDR3nt: TGTGCCAGCAGCCCGGACCTCCTCGTGAATGAGCAGTTCTTC; CDR3aa: CASSPDLLVNEQFF; d_gene: .; j_gene: TRBJ2-1; abundance: .; v_gene: TRBV11-2
CDR3nt: TGTGCCAGCAGCTTTCTCCTAGGAAATAACCAAGGGCCTAAGCAGTACTTC; CDR3aa: CASSFLLGNNQGPKQYF; d_gene: .; j_gene: TRBJ2-7; abundance: .; v_gene: TRBV12-1